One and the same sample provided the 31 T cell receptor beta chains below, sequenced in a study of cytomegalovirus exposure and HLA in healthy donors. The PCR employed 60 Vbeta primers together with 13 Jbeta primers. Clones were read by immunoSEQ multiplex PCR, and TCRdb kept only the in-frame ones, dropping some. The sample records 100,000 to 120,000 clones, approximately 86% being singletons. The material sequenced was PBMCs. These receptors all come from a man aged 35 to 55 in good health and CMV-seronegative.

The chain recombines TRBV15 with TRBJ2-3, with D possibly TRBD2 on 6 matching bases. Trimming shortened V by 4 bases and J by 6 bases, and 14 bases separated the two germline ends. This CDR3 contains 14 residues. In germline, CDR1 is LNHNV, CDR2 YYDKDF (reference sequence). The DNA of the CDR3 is TGTGCCACCAGCACCCTCAACGCGGGGGATACGCAGTATTTT. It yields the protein CATSTLNAGDTQYF.

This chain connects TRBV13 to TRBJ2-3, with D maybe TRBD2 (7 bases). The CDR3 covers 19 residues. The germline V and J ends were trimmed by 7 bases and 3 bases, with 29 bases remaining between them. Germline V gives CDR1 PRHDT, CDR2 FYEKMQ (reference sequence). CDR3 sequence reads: CASNTGGVGGKERTDTQYF. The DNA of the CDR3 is TGTGCCAGCAACACGGGGGGCGTGGGGGGGAAGGAAAGGACAGATACGCAGTATTTT.

This CDR3 is CATDRGPNQPQHF. CDR3 DNA: TGTGCCACCGACAGGGGGCCGAATCAGCCCCAGCATTTT. The gene calls are TRBV19 and TRBJ1-5; the match to TRBD1 covers 10 bases. V was clipped by 10 bases and J by 4 bases; unmatched bases: 4. The germline gives CDR1 LNHDA, CDR2 SQIVND (reference sequence). This CDR3 region has 13 residues.

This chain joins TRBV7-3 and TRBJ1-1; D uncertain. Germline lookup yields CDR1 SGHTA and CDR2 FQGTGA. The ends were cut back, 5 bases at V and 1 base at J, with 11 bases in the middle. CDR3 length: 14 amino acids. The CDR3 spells CASSPRPGNTEAFF. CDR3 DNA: TGTGCCAGCAGCCCACGTCCAGGGAACACTGAAGCTTTCTTT.

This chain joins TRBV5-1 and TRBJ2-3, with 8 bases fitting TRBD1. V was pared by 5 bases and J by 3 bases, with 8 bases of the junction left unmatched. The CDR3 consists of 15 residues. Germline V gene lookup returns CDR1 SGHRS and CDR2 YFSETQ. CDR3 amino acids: CASRPGTGKTDTQYF. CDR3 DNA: TGCGCCAGCAGGCCCGGGACAGGAAAAACAGATACGCAGTATTTT.

The CDR3 protein is CASSPPRQGDHEQYF. Here the CDR3 DNA reads TGTGCCAGCAGTCCGCCTCGACAGGGGGACCACGAGCAGTACTTC. The genes are TRBV28 and TRBJ2-7; 9 nucleotides line up with TRBD1. Germline V gives CDR1 MDHEN, CDR2 SYDVKM. The CDR3 totals 15 residues. V shed 5 bases, J shed 5 bases, and the junction held 10 bases outside the gene matches.

The CDR3, as DNA: TGTGCCAGCGGGGAGTCAGAGACCCAGTACTTC. As protein: CASGESETQYF. The J gene is TRBJ2-5, the V gene TRBV6-5, with a weak D call TRBD2 (5 bases). CDR3 length equals 11 residues. Germline V gives CDR1 MNHEY, CDR2 SVGAGI. The V and J ends lost 8 bases and 4 bases respectively, with 8 bases between them.

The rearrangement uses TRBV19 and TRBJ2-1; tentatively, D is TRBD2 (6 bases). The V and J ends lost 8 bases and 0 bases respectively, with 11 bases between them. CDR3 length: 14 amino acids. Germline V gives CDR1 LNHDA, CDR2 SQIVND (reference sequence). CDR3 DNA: TGTGCCAGTGCGGGACGTCTCTCCTACAATGAGCAGTTCTTC. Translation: CASAGRLSYNEQFF.

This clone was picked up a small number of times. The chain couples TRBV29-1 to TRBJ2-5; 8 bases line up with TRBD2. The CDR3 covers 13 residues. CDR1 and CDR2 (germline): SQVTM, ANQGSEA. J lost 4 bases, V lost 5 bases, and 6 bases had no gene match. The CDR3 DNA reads TGCAGCGTTAAAGCGGGGGACGGAGAGACCCAGTACTTC. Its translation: CSVKAGDGETQYF.

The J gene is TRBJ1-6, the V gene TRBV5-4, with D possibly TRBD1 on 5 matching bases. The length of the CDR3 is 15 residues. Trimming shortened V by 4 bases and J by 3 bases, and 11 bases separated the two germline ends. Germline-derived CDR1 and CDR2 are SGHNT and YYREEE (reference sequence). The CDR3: CASSRDSIYNSPLHF. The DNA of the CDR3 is TGTGCCAGCAGCCGCGACAGTATCTATAATTCACCCCTCCACTTT. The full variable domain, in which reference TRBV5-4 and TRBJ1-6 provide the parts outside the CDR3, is ETGVTQSPTHLIKTRGQQVTLRCSSQSGHNTVSWYQQALGQGPQFIFQYYREEENGRGNFPPRFSGLQFPNYSSELNVNALELDDSALYLCASSRDSIYNSPLHFGNGTRLTVT.

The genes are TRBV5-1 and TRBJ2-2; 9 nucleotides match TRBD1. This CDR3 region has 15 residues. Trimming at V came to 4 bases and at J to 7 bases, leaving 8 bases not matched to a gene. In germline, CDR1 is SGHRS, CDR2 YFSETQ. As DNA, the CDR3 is TGCGCCAGCAGCGCAGCCGGGACAGGGAGCGGGGAGCTGTTTTTT. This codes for CASSAAGTGSGELFF.

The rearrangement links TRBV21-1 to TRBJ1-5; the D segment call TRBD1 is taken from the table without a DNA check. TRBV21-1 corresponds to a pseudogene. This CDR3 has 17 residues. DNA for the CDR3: TGTGCCAGCATCACTAAAGGGACAGGGGTAAACAATCAGCCCCAGCATTTT. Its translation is CASITKGTGVNNQPQHF.

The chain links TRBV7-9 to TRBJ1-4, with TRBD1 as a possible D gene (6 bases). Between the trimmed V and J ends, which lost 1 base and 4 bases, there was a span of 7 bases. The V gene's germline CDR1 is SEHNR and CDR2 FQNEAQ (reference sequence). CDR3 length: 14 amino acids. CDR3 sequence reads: CASSLGTVNEKLFF. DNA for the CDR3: TGTGCCAGCAGCTTAGGGACAGTTAATGAAAAACTGTTTTTT.

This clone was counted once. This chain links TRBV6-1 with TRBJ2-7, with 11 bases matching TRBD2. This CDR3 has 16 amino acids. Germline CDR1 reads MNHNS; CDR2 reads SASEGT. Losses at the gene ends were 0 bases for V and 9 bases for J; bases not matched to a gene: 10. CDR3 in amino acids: CASSEAPASGGFAQYF. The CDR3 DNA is TGTGCCAGCAGTGAAGCGCCGGCTAGCGGGGGGTTTGCGCAGTACTTC.

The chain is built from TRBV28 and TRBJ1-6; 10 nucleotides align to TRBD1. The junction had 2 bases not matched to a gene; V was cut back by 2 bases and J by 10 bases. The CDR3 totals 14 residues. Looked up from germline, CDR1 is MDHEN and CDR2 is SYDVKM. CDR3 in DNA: TGTGCCAGCAGTTTAGGGACAGGGGTCTCACCCCTCCACTTT. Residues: CASSLGTGVSPLHF.

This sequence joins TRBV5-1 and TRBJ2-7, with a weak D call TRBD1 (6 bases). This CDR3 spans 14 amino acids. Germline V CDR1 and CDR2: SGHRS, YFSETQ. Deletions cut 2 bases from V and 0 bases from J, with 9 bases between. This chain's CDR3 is CASSFDRTSYEQYF. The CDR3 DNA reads TGCGCCAGCAGCTTCGACAGGACCTCCTACGAGCAGTACTTC.

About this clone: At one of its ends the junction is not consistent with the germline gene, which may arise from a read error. CDR3 bases: TGTGCCAGCACTGACGGGACAGGGGTCGGCTACACCTTC. Protein product: CASTDGTGVGYTF. The V gene is TRBV6-4, the J gene TRBJ1-2, with 10 nucleotides matching TRBD1. The CDR3 loop spans 13 amino acids. Germline V CDR1 and CDR2: MRHNA, SNTAGT.

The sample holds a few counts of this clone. The CDR3 DNA reads TGTGCCAGTAACAGGAGGGTTGGTGAGCAGTTCTTC. Translating gives CASNRRVGEQFF. The genes are TRBV19 and TRBJ2-1, with D tentatively TRBD2 (6 bases). Germline CDR1 and CDR2: LNHDA and SQIVND (reference sequence). Trimming removed 7 bases from V and 9 bases from J, with 13 bases in between. The CDR3 sequence is 12 residues long.

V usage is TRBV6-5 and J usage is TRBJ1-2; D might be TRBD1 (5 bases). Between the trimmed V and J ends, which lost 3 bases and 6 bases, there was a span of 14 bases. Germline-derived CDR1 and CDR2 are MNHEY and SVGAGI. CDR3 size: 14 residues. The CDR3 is CASSYGDRFNGYTF. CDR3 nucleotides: TGTGCCAGCAGTTATGGAGACAGATTTAATGGCTACACCTTC.

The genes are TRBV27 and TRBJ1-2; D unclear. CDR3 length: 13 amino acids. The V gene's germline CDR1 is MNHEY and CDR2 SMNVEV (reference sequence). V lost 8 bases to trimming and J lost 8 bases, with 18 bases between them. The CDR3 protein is CASSSQRGLGYTF. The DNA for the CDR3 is TGTGCCAGCTCCTCCCAACGAGGGCTGGGCTACACCTTC.

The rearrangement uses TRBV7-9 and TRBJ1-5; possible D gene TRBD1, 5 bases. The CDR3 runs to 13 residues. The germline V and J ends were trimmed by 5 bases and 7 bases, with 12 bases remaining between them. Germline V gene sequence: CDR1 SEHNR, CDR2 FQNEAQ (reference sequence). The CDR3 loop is CASSLTAGQPQHF. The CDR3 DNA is TGTGCCAGCAGCCTGACAGCGGGGCAGCCCCAGCATTTT.

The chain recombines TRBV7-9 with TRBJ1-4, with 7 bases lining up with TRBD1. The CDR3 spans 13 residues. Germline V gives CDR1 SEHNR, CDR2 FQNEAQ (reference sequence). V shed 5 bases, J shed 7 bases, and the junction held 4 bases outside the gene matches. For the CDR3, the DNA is TGTGCCAGCAGCCGGCAGGGGGTTGAAAAACTGTTTTTT. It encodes CASSRQGVEKLFF.

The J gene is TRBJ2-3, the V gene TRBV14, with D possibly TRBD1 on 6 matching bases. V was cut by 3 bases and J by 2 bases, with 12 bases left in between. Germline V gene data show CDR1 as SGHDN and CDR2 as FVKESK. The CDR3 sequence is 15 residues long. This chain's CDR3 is CASSHRDTSTDTQYF. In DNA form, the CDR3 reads TGTGCCAGCAGCCACCGGGACACATCCACAGATACGCAGTATTTT.

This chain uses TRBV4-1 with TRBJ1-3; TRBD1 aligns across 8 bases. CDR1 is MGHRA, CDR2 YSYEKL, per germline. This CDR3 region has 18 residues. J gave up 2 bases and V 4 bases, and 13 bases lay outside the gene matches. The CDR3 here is CASSRPFDRGNPGNTIYF. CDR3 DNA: TGCGCCAGCAGCCGCCCGTTCGACAGGGGAAATCCTGGAAACACCATATATTTT.

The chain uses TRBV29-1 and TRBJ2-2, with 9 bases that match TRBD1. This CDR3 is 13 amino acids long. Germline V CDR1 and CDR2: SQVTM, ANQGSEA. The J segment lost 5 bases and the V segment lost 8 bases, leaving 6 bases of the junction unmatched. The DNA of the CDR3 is TGCAGCTCCGGGACAGGGATAACCGGGGAGCTGTTTTTT. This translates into CSSGTGITGELFF.

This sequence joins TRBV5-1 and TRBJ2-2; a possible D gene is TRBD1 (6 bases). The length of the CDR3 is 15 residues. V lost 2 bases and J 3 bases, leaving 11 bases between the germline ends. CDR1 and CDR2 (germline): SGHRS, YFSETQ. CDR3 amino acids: CASSLEGGYTGELFF. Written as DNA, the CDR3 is TGCGCCAGCAGCTTAGAAGGGGGTTACACCGGGGAGCTGTTTTTT.

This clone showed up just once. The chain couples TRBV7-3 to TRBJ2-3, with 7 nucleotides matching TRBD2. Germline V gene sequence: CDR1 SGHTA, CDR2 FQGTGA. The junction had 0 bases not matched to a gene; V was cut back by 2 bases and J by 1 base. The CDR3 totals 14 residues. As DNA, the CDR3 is TGTGCCAGCAGCTTACGGGGGGGCACAGATACGCAGTATTTT. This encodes CASSLRGGTDTQYF. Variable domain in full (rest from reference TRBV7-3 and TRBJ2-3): GAGVSQTPSNKVTEKGKYVELRCDPISGHTALYWYRQSLGQGPEFLIYFQGTGAADDSGLPNDRFFAVRPEGSVSTLKIQRTERGDSAVYLCASSLRGGTDTQYFGPGTRLTVL.

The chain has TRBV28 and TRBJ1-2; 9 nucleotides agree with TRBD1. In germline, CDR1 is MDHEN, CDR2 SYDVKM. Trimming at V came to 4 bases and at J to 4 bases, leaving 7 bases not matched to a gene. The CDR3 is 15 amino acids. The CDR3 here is CASSSGTGKIYGYTF. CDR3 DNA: TGTGCCAGCAGTTCAGGGACAGGGAAAATCTATGGCTACACCTTC.

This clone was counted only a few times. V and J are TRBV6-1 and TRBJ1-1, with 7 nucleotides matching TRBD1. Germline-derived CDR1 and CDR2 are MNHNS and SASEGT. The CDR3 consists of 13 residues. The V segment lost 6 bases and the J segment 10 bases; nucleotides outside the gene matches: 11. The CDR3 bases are TGTGCCAGCAGCCCCGGACAGGACTTCGTAGCTTTCTTT. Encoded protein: CASSPGQDFVAFF.

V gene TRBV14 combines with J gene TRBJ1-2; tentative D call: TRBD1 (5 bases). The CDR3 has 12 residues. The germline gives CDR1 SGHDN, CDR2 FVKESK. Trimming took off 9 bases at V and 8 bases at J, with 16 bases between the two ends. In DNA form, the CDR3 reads TGTGCCAGTTGGGGGGAATCGAACGGCTACACCTTC. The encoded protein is CASWGESNGYTF.

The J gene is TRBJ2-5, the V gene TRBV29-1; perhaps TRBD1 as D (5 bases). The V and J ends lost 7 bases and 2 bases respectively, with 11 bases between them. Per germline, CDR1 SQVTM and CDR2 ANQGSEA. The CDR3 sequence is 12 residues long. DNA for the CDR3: TGCAGCGGCATGACAGAGCAAGAGACCCAGTACTTC. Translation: CSGMTEQETQYF. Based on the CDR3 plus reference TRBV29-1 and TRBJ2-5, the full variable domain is SAVISQKPSRDICQRGTSLTIQCQVDSQVTMMFWYRQQPGQSLTLIATANQGSEATYESGFVIDKFPISRPNLTFSTLTVSNMSPEDSSIYLCSGMTEQETQYFGPGTRLLVL.